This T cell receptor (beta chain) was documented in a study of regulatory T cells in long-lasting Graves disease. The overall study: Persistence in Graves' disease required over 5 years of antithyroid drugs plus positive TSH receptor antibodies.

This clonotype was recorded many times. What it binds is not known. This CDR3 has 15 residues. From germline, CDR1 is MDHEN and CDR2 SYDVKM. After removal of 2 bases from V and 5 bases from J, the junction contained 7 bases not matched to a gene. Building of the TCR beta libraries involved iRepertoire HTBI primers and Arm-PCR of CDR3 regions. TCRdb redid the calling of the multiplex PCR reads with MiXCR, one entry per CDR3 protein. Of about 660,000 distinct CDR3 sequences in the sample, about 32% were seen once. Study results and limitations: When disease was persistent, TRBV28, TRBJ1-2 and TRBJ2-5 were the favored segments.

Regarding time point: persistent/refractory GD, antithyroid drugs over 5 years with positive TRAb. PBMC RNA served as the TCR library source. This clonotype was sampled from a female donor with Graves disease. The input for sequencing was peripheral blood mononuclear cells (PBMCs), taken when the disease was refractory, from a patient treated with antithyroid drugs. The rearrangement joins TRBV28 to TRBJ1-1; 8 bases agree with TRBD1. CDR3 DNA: TGTGCCAGCAGTTTACCTGACAGGGGCTTGACTGAAGCTTTCTTT. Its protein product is CASSLPDRGLTEAFF.